This T cell receptor (beta chain) appears in the sequencing data of a study of T cell clones after liver transplantation. As for the study in general: Pre-transplant mixed lymphocyte reactions yielded third-party-reactive TCRbeta sequences as comparators for graft-donor-reactive sequences. Findings and limits, study-wide: In most of the 8 subjects, circulating graft-donor-reactive CD4 TCRbeta sequences fell significantly after transplant.

Worth noting for this clone: Its antigen is not identified.

Repertoires were generated with immunoSEQ multiplex PCR, while TCRdb's copy carries only in-frame clones and drops some. This table holds about 12,000 clones, roughly 80% found once. Germline values: CDR1 LGHNA, CDR2 YSLEER. The V and J ends lost 1 base and 4 bases respectively, with 12 bases between them. This CDR3 contains 15 residues. The chain uses TRBV4-3 and TRBJ2-3; D perhaps matches TRBD1 (5 bases). The specimen was CD8+ T cells from blood, collected at the 22-month timepoint. This sequence originates from a human patient who received a liver transplant. Some T cells may be graft donor cells. The CDR3 sequence: CASSQAQGEPDTQYF. CDR3 DNA: TGCGCCAGCAGCCAAGCCCAGGGTGAGCCAGATACGCAGTATTTT.